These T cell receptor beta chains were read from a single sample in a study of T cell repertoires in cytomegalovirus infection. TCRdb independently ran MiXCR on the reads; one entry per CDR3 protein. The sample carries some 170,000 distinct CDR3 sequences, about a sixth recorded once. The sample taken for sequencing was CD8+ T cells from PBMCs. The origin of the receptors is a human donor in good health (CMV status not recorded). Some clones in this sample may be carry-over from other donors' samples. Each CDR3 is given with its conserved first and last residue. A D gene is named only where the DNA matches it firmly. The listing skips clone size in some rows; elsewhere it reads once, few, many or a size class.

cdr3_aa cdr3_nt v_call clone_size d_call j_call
CASSIPGAVEQFF TGTGCCAGCAGCATCCCGGGGGCCGTTGAGCAGTTCTTC TRBV14 few - TRBJ2-1
CASSSRVSVPMNTEAFF TGTGCCAGCAGCTCACGGGTCTCTGTCCCTATGAACACTGAAGCTTTCTTT TRBV7-8 - - TRBJ1-1
CASSLDGLAGSYEQYF TGTGCCAGCAGCTTAGACGGACTAGCGGGATCCTACGAGCAGTACTTC TRBV7-2 many TRBD2 TRBJ2-7
CASSPLDRAYQPQHF TGCGCCAGCAGCCCGCTTGACAGGGCCTATCAGCCCCAGCATTTT TRBV4-1 - TRBD1 TRBJ1-5
CASSLDLGAEAFF TGTGCCAGCAGCTTAGATTTGGGCGCTGAAGCTTTCTTT TRBV7-9 few - TRBJ1-1
CASSLGWGHTEAFF TGTGCCAGCAGCTTGGGGTGGGGGCACACTGAAGCTTTCTTT TRBV5-6 - - TRBJ1-1
CASSFSTGNYGYTF TGTGCCAGCAGCTTTTCGACAGGGAACTATGGCTACACCTTC TRBV7-6 - TRBD1 TRBJ1-2
CASSTGRGNIQYF TGTGCCAGCAGTACAGGGCGGGGAAACATTCAGTACTTC TRBV27 few - TRBJ2-4
CASSLETGARGYTF TGCGCCAGCAGCTTGGAGACGGGGGCTCGCGGCTACACCTTC TRBV5-1 - - TRBJ1-2
CSAGFGQSEQYF TGCAGTGCGGGTTTTGGACAGTCCGAGCAGTACTTC TRBV20-1 few - TRBJ2-7
CSARDLNRGIGGYTF TGCAGTGCTAGAGATCTTAACAGGGGGATAGGTGGCTACACCTTC TRBV20-1 - TRBD1 TRBJ1-2
CASSPHLGGDTF TGTGCCAGCAGCCCCCACTTGGGCGGGGACACCTTC TRBV9 few - TRBJ1-2
CASSRPTGNEKLFF TGCGCCAGCAGCCGACCTACAGGGAACGAAAAACTGTTTTTT TRBV23-1 - - TRBJ1-4
CASSPRRVMNTEAFF TGTGCCAGCAGCCCTCGACGGGTCATGAACACTGAAGCTTTCTTT TRBV14 few - TRBJ1-1
CASRSGRGGPSSTDTQYF TGTGCCAGCCGATCTGGGAGGGGGGGGCCTTCTAGCACAGATACGCAGTATTTT TRBV28 few - TRBJ2-3
CASSLASRATDTQYF TGTGCCAGCAGCTTAGCTAGTAGGGCCACAGATACGCAGTATTTT TRBV7-2 many - TRBJ2-3
CASSLQGQTGTDTQYF TGTGCCAGCAGCCTCCAGGGACAGACGGGCACAGATACGCAGTATTTT TRBV5-6 - TRBD1 TRBJ2-3
CASSAATGAGDSPLHF TGTGCCAGCAGCGCGGCGACAGGGGCCGGCGATTCACCCCTCCACTTT TRBV7-4 - TRBD1 TRBJ1-6
CSARVPPEAGANTGELFF TGCAGTGCTAGAGTACCCCCGGAGGCGGGGGCGAACACCGGGGAGCTGTTTTTT TRBV20-1 few TRBD2 TRBJ2-2
CASSASGLSGNQPQHF TGTGCCAGCAGTGCCTCGGGGCTTTCAGGCAATCAGCCCCAGCATTTT TRBV25-1 - - TRBJ1-5
CASSLNGPGANVLTF TGTGCCAGCAGTTTAAACGGACCTGGGGCCAACGTCCTGACTTTC TRBV12-3/TRBV12-4 - - TRBJ2-6
CASSQDQRSRFF TGCGCCAGCAGCCAAGATCAGAGAAGCAGGTTCTTC TRBV4-1 few - TRBJ2-1
CASSRWGGAYNEQFF TGTGCCAGCAGCCGGTGGGGGGGCGCCTACAATGAGCAGTTCTTC TRBV7-2 few - TRBJ2-1
CASQTGHLSNQPQHF TGTGCCAGCCAGACAGGCCACTTAAGCAATCAGCCCCAGCATTTT TRBV2 - - TRBJ1-5
CASSNSGGGPDTQYF TGTGCCAGCAGCAACTCGGGAGGGGGTCCAGATACGCAGTATTTT TRBV7-9 few TRBD2 TRBJ2-3
CATDEGGTGELFF TGTGCCACCGACGAGGGGGGCACCGGGGAGCTGTTTTTT TRBV9 few - TRBJ2-2
CASTGQGANTEAFF TGTGCCAGCACTGGACAGGGGGCGAACACTGAAGCTTTCTTT TRBV6-5 - TRBD1 TRBJ1-1
CASSPGTGPQPQHF TGTGCCAGCAGCCCTGGGACAGGGCCTCAGCCCCAGCATTTT TRBV7-2 many TRBD1 TRBJ1-5
CASSLGQAPYNEQFF TGTGCCAGCAGCTTAGGGCAAGCCCCATACAATGAGCAGTTCTTC TRBV7-4 - - TRBJ2-1
CSVAHSSSGNTIYF TGCAGCGTTGCCCACTCGAGCTCTGGAAACACCATATATTTT TRBV29-1 - - TRBJ1-3
CASSSWEGPHTDTQYF TGTGCCAGCAGTTCATGGGAGGGGCCTCACACAGATACGCAGTATTTT TRBV28 - TRBD2 TRBJ2-3
CASSDGAVNYGYTF TGTGCCAGCAGTGACGGCGCAGTGAACTATGGCTACACCTTC TRBV2 - - TRBJ1-2
CASRLEGREDIQYF TGCGCCAGCAGATTGGAGGGAAGGGAGGACATTCAGTACTTC TRBV4-1 - - TRBJ2-4
CASSPSRDGSYEQYF TGTGCCAGCAGTCCCTCTAGGGACGGTTCCTACGAGCAGTACTTC TRBV6-1 - - TRBJ2-7
CASSLGKGREKLFF TGTGCCAGCAGCTTGGGGAAGGGACGAGAAAAACTGTTTTTT TRBV5-5 few - TRBJ1-4
CASSLTPGTGENIQYF TGTGCCAGCAGCCTCACCCCCGGGACAGGGGAAAACATTCAGTACTTC TRBV7-2 many TRBD1 TRBJ2-4
CASSDPWGRSYEQYF TGTGCCAGCAGCGACCCATGGGGGCGCTCCTACGAGCAGTACTTC TRBV7-2 - - TRBJ2-7
CSARDRDMIYEQYF TGCAGTGCTAGGGACAGGGATATGATCTACGAGCAGTACTTC TRBV20-1 - TRBD1 TRBJ2-7
CASSLTGYGQPQHF TGTGCCAGCAGCTTGACAGGGTACGGTCAGCCCCAGCATTTT TRBV7-8 many TRBD1 TRBJ1-5
CASSLARDRHTLPAFF TGTGCCAGCAGCTTAGCTAGGGACAGGCATACACTGCCAGCTTTCTTT TRBV7-9 - TRBD1 TRBJ1-1
CASRWGGTNYGYTF TGTGCCAGCAGGTGGGGAGGGACAAACTATGGCTACACCTTC TRBV28 few - TRBJ1-2
CSARDIGVDTQYF TGCAGCGCCCGGGACATTGGGGTAGATACGCAGTATTTT TRBV29-1 - - TRBJ2-3
CASSPYSTSTDTQYF TGTGCCAGCAGTCCTTACAGTACTAGCACAGATACGCAGTATTTT TRBV12-3/TRBV12-4 - - TRBJ2-3
CASSLYRANEQFF TGTGCCAGCAGCTTGTACAGGGCAAATGAGCAGTTCTTC TRBV7-6 - - TRBJ2-1